A single TCR beta chain is shown here with its context. Sequencing used immunoSEQ multiplex PCR; TCRdb keeps in-frame clones, though not all of them. The sample yields some 200,000 clones, roughly 78% seen once. The data were taken from a study of blood T cell repertoires in COVID-19. The source of this sequence is a woman between 40 and 50 years old with acute or convalescent COVID-19. The source material was peripheral blood.

This CDR3 is CASSIARTSVYNEQFF. The CDR3, as DNA: TGTGCCAGTAGTATAGCTCGGACTAGCGTATACAATGAGCAGTTCTTC. The chain recombines TRBV19 with TRBJ2-1; TRBD2 matches at 9 bases. This CDR3 is built from 16 residues. Per germline, CDR1 LNHDA and CDR2 SQIVND (reference sequence). V gave up 1 base and J gave up 4 bases; unmatched junction bases: 5.